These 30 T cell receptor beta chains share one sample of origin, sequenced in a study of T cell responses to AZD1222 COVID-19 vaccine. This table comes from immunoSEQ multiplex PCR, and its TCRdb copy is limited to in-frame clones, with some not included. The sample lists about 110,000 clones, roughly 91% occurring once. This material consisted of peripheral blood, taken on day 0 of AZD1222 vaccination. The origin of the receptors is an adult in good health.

The CDR3 coding sequence is TGTGCCAGCCGACGGGGTGGTGAGCAGTTCTTC. This gives the protein CASRRGGEQFF. The genes are TRBV5-6 and TRBJ2-1; D is perhaps TRBD2 (5 bases). The CDR3 is 11 residues long. Germline CDR1 SGHDT, CDR2 YYEEEE. V gave up 7 bases and J gave up 9 bases, with 11 bases separating them.

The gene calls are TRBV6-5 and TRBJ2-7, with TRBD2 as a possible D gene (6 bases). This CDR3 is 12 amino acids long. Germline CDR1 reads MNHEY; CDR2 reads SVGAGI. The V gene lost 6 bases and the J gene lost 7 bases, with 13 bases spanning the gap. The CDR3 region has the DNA TGTGCCAGCAGGAAGGAGGGTGGGGAGCAGTACTTC. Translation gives CASRKEGGEQYF.

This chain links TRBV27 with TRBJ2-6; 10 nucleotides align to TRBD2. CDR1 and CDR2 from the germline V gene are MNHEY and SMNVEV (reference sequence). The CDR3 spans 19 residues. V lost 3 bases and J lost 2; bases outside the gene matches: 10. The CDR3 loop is CASSLGASGSIAGANVLTF. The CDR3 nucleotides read TGTGCCAGCAGTTTGGGGGCTAGCGGGAGTATCGCTGGGGCCAACGTCCTGACTTTC.

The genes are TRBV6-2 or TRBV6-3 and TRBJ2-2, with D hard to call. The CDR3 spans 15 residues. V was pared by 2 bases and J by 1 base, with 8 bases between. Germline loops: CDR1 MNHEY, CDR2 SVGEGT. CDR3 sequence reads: CASSYSPGNTGELFF. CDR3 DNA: TGTGCCAGCAGTTACAGTCCAGGGAACACCGGGGAGCTGTTTTTT.

The DNA for the CDR3 is TGTGCCAGCAGACAACTACTAGCAGTCGAGCAGTACTTC. Translated: CASRQLLAVEQYF. The rearrangement uses TRBV14 and TRBJ2-7, with D maybe TRBD2 (6 bases). This CDR3 has 13 residues. Germline loops: CDR1 SGHDN, CDR2 FVKESK. V lost 6 bases to trimming and J lost 6 bases, with 15 bases between them. The full variable domain, in which reference TRBV14 and TRBJ2-7 provide the parts outside the CDR3, is EAGVTQFPSHSVIEKGQTVTLRCDPISGHDNLYWYRRVMGKEIKFLLHFVKESKQDESGMPNNRFLAERTGGTYSTLKVQPAELEDSGVYFCASRQLLAVEQYFGPGTRLTVT.

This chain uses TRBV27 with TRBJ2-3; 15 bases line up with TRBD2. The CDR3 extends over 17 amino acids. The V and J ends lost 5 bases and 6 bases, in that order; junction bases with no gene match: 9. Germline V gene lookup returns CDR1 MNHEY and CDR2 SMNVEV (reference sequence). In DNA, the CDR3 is TGTGCCAGCAGTCCCTATCCCGGGACTAGCGGGAGGGATACGCAGTATTTT. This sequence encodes CASSPYPGTSGRDTQYF.

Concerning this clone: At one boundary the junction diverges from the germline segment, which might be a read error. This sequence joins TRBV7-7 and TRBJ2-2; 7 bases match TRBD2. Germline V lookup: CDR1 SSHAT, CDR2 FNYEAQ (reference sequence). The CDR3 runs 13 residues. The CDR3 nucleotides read TGTGCTAGCAGCTTATCGGGGGGCGGGGAGCTGTTTTTT. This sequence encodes CASSLSGGGELFF.

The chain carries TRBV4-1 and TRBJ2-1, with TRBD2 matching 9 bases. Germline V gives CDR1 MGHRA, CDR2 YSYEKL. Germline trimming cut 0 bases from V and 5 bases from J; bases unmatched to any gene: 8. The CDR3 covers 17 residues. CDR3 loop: CASSQDSSSGIHNEQFF. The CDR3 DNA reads TGCGCCAGCAGCCAAGATAGTTCTAGCGGGATTCACAATGAGCAGTTCTTC.

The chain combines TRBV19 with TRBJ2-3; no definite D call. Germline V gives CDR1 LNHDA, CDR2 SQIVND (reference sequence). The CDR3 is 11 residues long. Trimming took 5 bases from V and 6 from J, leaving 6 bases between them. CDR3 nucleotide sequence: TGTGCCAGTAGTGGTGGGGATACGCAGTATTTT. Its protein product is CASSGGDTQYF. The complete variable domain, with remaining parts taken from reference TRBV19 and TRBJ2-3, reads DGGITQSPKYLFRKEGQNVTLSCEQNLNHDAMYWYRQDPGQGLRLIYYSQIVNDFQKGDIAEGYSVSREKKESFPLTVTSAQKNPTAFYLCASSGGDTQYFGPGTRLTVL.

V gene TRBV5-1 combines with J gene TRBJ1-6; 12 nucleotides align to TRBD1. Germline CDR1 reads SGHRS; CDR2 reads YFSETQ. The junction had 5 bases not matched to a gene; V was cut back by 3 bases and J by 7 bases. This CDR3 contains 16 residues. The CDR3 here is CASSSGTGGQNSPLHF. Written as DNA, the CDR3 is TGCGCCAGCAGCTCCGGGACAGGGGGCCAGAATTCACCCCTCCACTTT.

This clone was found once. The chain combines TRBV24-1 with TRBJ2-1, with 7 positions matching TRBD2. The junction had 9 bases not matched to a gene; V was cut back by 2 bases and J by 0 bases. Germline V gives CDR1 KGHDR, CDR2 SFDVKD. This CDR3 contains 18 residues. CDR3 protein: CATSDSHGRESSYNEQFF. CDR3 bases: TGTGCCACCAGTGATTCCCATGGGCGGGAGAGCTCCTACAATGAGCAGTTCTTC.

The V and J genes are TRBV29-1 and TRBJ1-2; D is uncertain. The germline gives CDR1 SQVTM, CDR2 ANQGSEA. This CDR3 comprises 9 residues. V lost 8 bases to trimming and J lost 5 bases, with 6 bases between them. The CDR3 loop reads CSTEYGYTF. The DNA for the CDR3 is TGCAGCACAGAGTATGGCTACACCTTC.

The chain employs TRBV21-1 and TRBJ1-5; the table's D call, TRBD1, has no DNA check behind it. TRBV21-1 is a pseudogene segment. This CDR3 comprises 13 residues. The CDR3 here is CASSSQGGQPQHF. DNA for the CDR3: TGTGCCAGCAGCTCCCAGGGGGGTCAGCCCCAGCATTTT.

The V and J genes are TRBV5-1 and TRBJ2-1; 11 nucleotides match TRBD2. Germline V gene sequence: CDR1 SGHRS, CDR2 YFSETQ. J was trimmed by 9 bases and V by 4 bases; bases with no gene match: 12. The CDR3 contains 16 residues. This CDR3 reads CASSTQLAGASGEQFF. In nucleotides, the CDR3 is TGCGCCAGCAGCACCCAACTAGCGGGAGCCTCCGGTGAGCAGTTCTTC.

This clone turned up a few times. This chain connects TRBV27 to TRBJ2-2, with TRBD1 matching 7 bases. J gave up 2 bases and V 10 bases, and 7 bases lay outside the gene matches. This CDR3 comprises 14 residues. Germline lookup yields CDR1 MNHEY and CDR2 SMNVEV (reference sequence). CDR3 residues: CATKGTANTGELFF. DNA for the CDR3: TGTGCCACCAAGGGGACAGCCAACACCGGGGAGCTGTTTTTT.

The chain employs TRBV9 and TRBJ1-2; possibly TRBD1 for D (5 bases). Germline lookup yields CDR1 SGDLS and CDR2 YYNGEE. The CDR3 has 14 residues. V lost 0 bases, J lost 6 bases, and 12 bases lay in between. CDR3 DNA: TGTGCCAGCAGCGTAGTTGGGGACGGGAATGGCTACACCTTC. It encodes CASSVVGDGNGYTF.

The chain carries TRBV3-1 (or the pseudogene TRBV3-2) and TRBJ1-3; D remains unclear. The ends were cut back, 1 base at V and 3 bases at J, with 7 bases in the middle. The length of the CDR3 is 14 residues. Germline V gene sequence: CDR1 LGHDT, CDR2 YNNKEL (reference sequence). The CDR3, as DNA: TGTGCCAGCAGCCAAGGGACCCTTGGAAACACCATATATTTT. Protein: CASSQGTLGNTIYF.

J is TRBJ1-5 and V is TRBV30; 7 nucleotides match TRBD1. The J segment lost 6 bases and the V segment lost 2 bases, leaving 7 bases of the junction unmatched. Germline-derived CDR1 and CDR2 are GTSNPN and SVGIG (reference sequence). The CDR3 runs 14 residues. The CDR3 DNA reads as TGTGCCTGGAGTACCCGACAGGGAGGTCAGCCCCAGCATTTT. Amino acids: CAWSTRQGGQPQHF.

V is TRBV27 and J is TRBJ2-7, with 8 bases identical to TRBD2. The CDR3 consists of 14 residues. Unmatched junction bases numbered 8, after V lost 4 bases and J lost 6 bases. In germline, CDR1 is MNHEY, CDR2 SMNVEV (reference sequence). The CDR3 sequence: CASSWSAGESEQYF. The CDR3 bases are TGTGCCAGCAGTTGGTCAGCGGGAGAAAGCGAGCAGTACTTC.

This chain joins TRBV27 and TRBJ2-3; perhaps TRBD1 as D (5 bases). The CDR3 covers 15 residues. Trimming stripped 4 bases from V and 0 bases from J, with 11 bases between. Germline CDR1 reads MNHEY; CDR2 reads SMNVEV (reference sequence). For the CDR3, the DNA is TGTGCCAGCAGTTCCTTTCAGGGCAGCACAGATACGCAGTATTTT. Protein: CASSSFQGSTDTQYF.

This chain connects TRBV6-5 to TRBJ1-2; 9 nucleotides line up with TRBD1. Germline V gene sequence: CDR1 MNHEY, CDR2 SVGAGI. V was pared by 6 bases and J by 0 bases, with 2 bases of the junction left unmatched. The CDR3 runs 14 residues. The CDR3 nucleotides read TGTGCCAGCAGCCGACAGGGGGCTAACTATGGCTACACCTTC. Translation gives CASSRQGANYGYTF.

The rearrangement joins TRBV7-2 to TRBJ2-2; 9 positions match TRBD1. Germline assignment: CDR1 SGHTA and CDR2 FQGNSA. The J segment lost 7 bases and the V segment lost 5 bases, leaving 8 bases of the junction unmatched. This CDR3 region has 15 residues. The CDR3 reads CASSPGQGSHGELFF. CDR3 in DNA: TGTGCCAGCAGCCCCGGACAGGGGAGTCACGGGGAGCTGTTTTTT.

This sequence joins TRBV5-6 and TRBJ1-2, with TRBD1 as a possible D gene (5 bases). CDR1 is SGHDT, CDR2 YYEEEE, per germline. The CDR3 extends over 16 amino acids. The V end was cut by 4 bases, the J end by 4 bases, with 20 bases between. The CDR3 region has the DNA TGTGCCAGCAGCGATCCGCGGCAGGGTGTAAGCTATGGCTACACCTTC. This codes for CASSDPRQGVSYGYTF.

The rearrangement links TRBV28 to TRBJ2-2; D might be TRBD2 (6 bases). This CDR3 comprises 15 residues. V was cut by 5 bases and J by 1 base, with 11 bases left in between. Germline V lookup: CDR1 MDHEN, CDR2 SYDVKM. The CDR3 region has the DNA TGTGCCAGCAGTCCAATGGGGGGGAACACCGGGGAGCTGTTTTTT. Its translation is CASSPMGGNTGELFF.

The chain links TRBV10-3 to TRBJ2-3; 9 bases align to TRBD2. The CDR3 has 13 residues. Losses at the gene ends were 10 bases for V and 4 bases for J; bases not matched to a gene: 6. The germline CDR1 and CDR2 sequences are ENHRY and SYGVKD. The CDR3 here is CATWTSVSDTQYF. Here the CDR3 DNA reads TGTGCCACCTGGACTAGCGTGTCAGATACGCAGTATTTT.

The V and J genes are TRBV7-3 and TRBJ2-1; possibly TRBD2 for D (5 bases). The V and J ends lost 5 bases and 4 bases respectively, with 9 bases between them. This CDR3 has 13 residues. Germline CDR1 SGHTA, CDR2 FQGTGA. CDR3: CASSGTSYNEQFF. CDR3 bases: TGTGCCAGCAGCGGAACTAGTTACAATGAGCAGTTCTTC.

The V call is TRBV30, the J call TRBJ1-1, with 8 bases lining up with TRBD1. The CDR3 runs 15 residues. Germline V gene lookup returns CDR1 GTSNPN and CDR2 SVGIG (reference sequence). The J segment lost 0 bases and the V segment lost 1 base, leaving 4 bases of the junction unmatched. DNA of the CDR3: TGTGCCTGGAGTGAACCGGACAGGGTGAACACTGAAGCTTTCTTT. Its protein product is CAWSEPDRVNTEAFF. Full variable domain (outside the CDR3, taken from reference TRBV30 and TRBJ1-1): SQTIHQWPATLVQPVGSPLSLECTVEGTSNPNLYWYRQAAGRGLQLLFYSVGIGQISSEVPQNLSASRPQDRQFILSSKKLLLSDSGFYLCAWSEPDRVNTEAFFGQGTRLTVV.

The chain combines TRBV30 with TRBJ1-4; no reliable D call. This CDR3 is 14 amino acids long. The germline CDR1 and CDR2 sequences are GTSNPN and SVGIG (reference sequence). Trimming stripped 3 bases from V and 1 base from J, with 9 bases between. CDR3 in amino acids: CAWSNVGTNEKLFF. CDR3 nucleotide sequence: TGTGCCTGGAGCAATGTCGGAACTAATGAAAAACTGTTTTTT.

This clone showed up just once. The CDR3 DNA sequence: TGTGCCAGCAGCCTAGGACAGGGCTTCCCCTACAATGAGCAGTTCTTC. This gives the protein CASSLGQGFPYNEQFF. The chain carries TRBV3-1 (or the pseudogene TRBV3-2) and TRBJ2-1; 8 bases are shared with TRBD1. Trimming at V came to 4 bases and at J to 2 bases, leaving 7 bases not matched to a gene. The CDR3 length is 16 residues. Germline CDR1 reads LGHDT; CDR2 reads YNNKEL (reference sequence).

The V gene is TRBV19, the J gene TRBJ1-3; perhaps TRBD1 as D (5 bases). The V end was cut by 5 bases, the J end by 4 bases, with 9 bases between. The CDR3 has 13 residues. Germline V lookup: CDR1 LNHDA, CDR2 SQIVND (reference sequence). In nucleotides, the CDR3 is TGTGCCAGTAGTGTGGCAGGGGGAAACACCATATATTTT. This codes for CASSVAGGNTIYF.